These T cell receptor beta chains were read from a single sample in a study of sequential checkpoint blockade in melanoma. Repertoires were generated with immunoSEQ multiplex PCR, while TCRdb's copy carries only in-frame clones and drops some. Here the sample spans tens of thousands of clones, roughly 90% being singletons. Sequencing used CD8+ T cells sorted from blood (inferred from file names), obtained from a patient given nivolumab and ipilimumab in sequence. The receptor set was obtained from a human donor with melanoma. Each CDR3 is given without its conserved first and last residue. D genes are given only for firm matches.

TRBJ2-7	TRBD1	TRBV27	ASSLRDSRYEQY
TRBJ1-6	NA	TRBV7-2	ASSWPGVGPPNSPLH
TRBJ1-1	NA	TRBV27	ASSLQGNAEAF
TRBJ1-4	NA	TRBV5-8	ASSLALGLDATNEKLF
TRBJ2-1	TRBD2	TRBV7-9	ASSLDRGRALDEQF
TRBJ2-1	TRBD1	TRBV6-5	ASSTGTGWSNEQF
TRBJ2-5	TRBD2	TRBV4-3	ASSPRRGGVETQY
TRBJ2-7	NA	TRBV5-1	ASSLRQGKSYEQY
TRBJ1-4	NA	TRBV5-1	ASSLMSGGMDEKLF
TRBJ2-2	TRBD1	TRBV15	ATSRDRGTGELF
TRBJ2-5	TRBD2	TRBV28	ASKNSGSGETQY
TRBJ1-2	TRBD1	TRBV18	ASSPPKGQDGGYT
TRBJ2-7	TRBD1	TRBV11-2	ASSLAGQGTYEQY
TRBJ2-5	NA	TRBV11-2	ASSLVGQQETQY
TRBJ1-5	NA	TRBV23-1	ASSPLRNYSNQPQH
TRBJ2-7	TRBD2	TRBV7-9	ASSLALAGEQY
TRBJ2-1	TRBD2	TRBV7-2	ASSLLAGVKNEQF
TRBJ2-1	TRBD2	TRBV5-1	ASSLMAGGYYNEQF
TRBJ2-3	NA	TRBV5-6	ASSHPGLTQY
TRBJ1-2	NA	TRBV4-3	ASSQVLLGNIYGYT
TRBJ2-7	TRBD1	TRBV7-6	ASSLRTGAYEQY
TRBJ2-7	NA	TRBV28	ASSPVGSYEQY
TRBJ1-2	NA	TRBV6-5	ASSYSQGFGYT
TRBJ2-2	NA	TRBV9	ASSVVSPRGGELF
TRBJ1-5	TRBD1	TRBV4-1	ASSQVGQSFSNQPQH
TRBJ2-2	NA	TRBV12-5	ASNQGGTGELF
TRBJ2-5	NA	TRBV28	ASSLVTTNQETQY
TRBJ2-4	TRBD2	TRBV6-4	ASSDYDPSGENGAKNIQY
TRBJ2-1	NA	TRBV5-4	ASSFGSLEQF
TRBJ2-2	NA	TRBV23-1	ASRPSGTNSNTGELF
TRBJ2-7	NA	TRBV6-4	ASRGWGDHHEQY
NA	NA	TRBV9	ASSAGYEQY
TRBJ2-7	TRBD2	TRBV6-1	ASSESRGGPYEQY
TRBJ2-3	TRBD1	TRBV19	ASSIARGRPDTQY
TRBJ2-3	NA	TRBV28	ASSLRDTDTQY
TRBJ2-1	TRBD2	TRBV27	ASSLPSGKEGEQF
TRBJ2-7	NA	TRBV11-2	ASSLGTHSYEQY
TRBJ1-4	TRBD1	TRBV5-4	ASSWDRGNEKLF
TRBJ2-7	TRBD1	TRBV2	ARGTRTGAYEQY
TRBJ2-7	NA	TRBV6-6	ASRIDLFEQY
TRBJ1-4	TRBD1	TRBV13	ASSSRDRANEKLF
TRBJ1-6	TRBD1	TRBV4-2	ASSQDRGRVYNSPLH
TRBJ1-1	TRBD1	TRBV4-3	ASSLGQGAPGTEAF
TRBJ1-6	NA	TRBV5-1	ASSLYGVTNSPLH
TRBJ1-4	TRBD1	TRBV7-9	ASSPQGVWEKLF
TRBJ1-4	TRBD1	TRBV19	ASSIAGTGGEKLF